These T cell receptor beta chains were read from a single sample in a study of blood T cell repertoires in COVID-19. Clones were read by immunoSEQ multiplex PCR, and TCRdb kept only the in-frame ones, dropping some. The sample has 230,000 or so clones; about 85% are singletons. Sequencing was carried out using PBMCs or T cells enriched from blood (not recorded which). These receptors were obtained from a woman aged 25-40 years who had recovered from COVID-19. Both conserved end residues are part of each CDR3. D genes are given only for firm matches. Some rows mark clone size as missing; the rest say once, few, many or name a class of expanded clone.

cdr3_nt cdr3_aa clone_size j_call d_call v_call cdr3_length
TGTGCCAGCAGCTTAGCGGCGGGCTCCTACGAGCAGTACTTC CASSLAAGSYEQYF . TRBJ2-7 . TRBV11-1 14
TGTGCCAGCAGTTTCGCGGGACCGACGATCTCCTACGAGCAGTACTTC CASSFAGPTISYEQYF . TRBJ2-7 . TRBV27 16
TGCGCCAGCAGCCCGACAGGGGATTACGAGCAGTACTTC CASSPTGDYEQYF . TRBJ2-7 TRBD1 TRBV4-3 13
TGTGCCAGCTCACCTACCCCCCAGGGGGCGCGGCCCGGGGAGCTGTTTTTT CASSPTPQGARPGELFF . TRBJ2-2 TRBD1 TRBV18 17
TGTGCCACCTACGGAACAGGGGACCGCAACTATGGCTACACCTTC CATYGTGDRNYGYTF . TRBJ1-2 TRBD1 TRBV7-8 15
TGTGCCAGCAGTTACAATCTAAATGAAAAACTGTTTTTT CASSYNLNEKLFF . TRBJ1-4 . TRBV6-5 13
TGTGCCAGCAGCTATGGAGGGGCAGAACAAGAGACCCAGTACTTC CASSYGGAEQETQYF . TRBJ2-5 . TRBV7-2 15
TGCGCCAGCAGCCAAGATGGAGGGGGCCTTGGGCAGCCCCAGCATTTT CASSQDGGGLGQPQHF . TRBJ1-5 TRBD1 TRBV4-1 16
TGTGCCAGCAGTCGTAGCGAGACCCAGTACTTC CASSRSETQYF . TRBJ2-5 . TRBV3-1/TRBV3-2 11
TGTGCCAGCCAAGGACAGGTGTCATCGGGAGCTTTCTTT CASQGQVSSGAFF . TRBJ1-1 TRBD1 TRBV12-3/TRBV12-4 13
TGTGCCAGCAGCGTCCGTGCGGGGAGCACAGATACGCAGTATTTT CASSVRAGSTDTQYF . TRBJ2-3 . TRBV9 15
TGTGCCAGCAGCTCCATCCAGGGCTACGAGCAGTACTTC CASSSIQGYEQYF . TRBJ2-7 . TRBV7-2 13
TGTGCCATCAGTGAGTCGGGGAGGGGGAGAGTACGCGGGGATACGCAGTATTTT CAISESGRGRVRGDTQYF . TRBJ2-3 . TRBV10-3 18
TGTGCCAGTAGTATAGACGGGGGGGCCCATTCACCCCTCCACTTT CASSIDGGAHSPLHF . TRBJ1-6 . TRBV19 15
TGCGCCAGCAGCCAAGCGGTGGCGGAATATGGCTACACCTTC CASSQAVAEYGYTF . TRBJ1-2 . TRBV4-3 14
TGTGCCAGCAGCCCACAGGTCCTGGGCACTGAAGCTTTCTTT CASSPQVLGTEAFF . TRBJ1-1 . TRBV14 14
TGTGCCAGCAGCCCCCAGGGGATAGCGGGGGTCTATGAGCAGTTCTTC CASSPQGIAGVYEQFF . TRBJ2-1 TRBD2 TRBV7-3 16
TGTGCCAGCAGTCCTGCCAAGGGGTCATTAGAAAACTATGGCTACACCTTC CASSPAKGSLENYGYTF . TRBJ1-2 . TRBV27 17
TGTGCCAGCAGCTACTCTATAGATACGCAGTATTTT CASSYSIDTQYF . TRBJ2-3 . TRBV11-2 12
TGTGCCAGCAGCTTCTCCCTCTGGGCCCGGACTAGCGGCTACAATGAGCAGTTCTTC CASSFSLWARTSGYNEQFF . TRBJ2-1 TRBD2 TRBV11-2 19
TGTGCCAGCAGTCCCCTTGACAGAGATTATAACACTGAAGCTTTCTTT CASSPLDRDYNTEAFF . TRBJ1-1 . TRBV4-2 16
TGTGCCAGCAGCCGCGGACAGGGCGAAAGAAACACCATATATTTT CASSRGQGERNTIYF . TRBJ1-3 TRBD1 TRBV13 15
TGCAGCGTTGTATCTTTTGGGACAGGGGTACGAACTGAAGCTTTCTTT CSVVSFGTGVRTEAFF . TRBJ1-1 TRBD1 TRBV29-1 16
TGTGCCAGCAGCTTAAGTGTCAGCGCAACTAATGAAAAACTGTTTTTT CASSLSVSATNEKLFF . TRBJ1-4 . TRBV7-2 16
TGTGCCAGCAGTGAAGCACCGCAAGACTTAGCTAACTATGGCTACACCTTC CASSEAPQDLANYGYTF . TRBJ1-2 . TRBV2 17
TGTGCCAGCAGCCAAAACAGCAATTCACCCCTCCACTTT CASSQNSNSPLHF once TRBJ1-6 . TRBV11-1 13
TGCAGCGTTGAAGATCGGTCTTTGGGCTACACCTTC CSVEDRSLGYTF . TRBJ1-2 . TRBV29-1 12
TGCGCCAGCAGCCCCCAGACAAACGGACAAGTCAAAAACACTGAAGCTTTCTTT CASSPQTNGQVKNTEAFF . TRBJ1-1 . TRBV5-1 18
TGTGCCAGCAGCTCGGACAGAATTGAGACCCAGTACTTC CASSSDRIETQYF . TRBJ2-5 . TRBV3-1/TRBV3-2 13
TGTGCCACCATCCCCGGGTCCTCCTATGGCTACACCTTC CATIPGSSYGYTF . TRBJ1-2 . TRBV24-1 13
TGTGCCAGCAGCTTCGGGACAGGGGGAGACACCGGGGAGCTGTTTTTT CASSFGTGGDTGELFF . TRBJ2-2 TRBD1 TRBV5-6 16
TGTGCCAGCAACCGAGGGTACACTGAAGCTTTCTTT CASNRGYTEAFF . TRBJ1-1 . TRBV13 12
TGTGCCAGCAGCTTAGGCGGGACAGGGGGCGAGCAGTACTTC CASSLGGTGGEQYF . TRBJ2-7 TRBD1 TRBV7-9 14
TGTGCCACGCGACAGGGGCGGGTTACTGAAGCTTTCTTT CATRQGRVTEAFF . TRBJ1-1 TRBD1 TRBV15 13
TGTGCCAGCAGCTTTGCGAATTCACCCCTCCACTTT CASSFANSPLHF . TRBJ1-6 . TRBV7-6 12
TGTGCCAGCATCGGTCCCGGACAAGCTAACTATGGCTACACCTTC CASIGPGQANYGYTF . TRBJ1-2 . TRBV6-5 15
TGTGCCAGCAGCTCGTTAAATTCCTACGAGCAGTACTTC CASSSLNSYEQYF . TRBJ2-7 . TRBV7-9 13
TGTGCCAGCAGCTTATTGCTAGCGGACACCGGGGAGCTGTTTTTT CASSLLLADTGELFF . TRBJ2-2 TRBD2 TRBV7-8 15
TGTGCCAGCATGCCGCGCAACCCCACCAATGAGCAGTTCTTC CASMPRNPTNEQFF . TRBJ2-1 . TRBV6-5 14
TGTGCCAGCAGCCAGACTAGCGGGGTTGGGACCCAGTACTTC CASSQTSGVGTQYF . TRBJ2-5 TRBD2 TRBV6-2/TRBV6-3 14
TGTGCCAGCAGCCAAGTATCCCCGAGCTCTGGAAACACCATATATTTT CASSQVSPSSGNTIYF . TRBJ1-3 . TRBV4-2 16
TGTGCCAGCAGCTTAGCGGACAGACCGAACACTGAAGCTTTCTTT CASSLADRPNTEAFF . TRBJ1-1 . TRBV7-9 15
TGTGCCAGCAGCTTAGTAGCCAACAATGAGCAGTTCTTC CASSLVANNEQFF once TRBJ2-1 . TRBV7-2 13
TGCAGCGTTGTTCCCCAGAACTATGGCTACACCTTC CSVVPQNYGYTF . TRBJ1-2 . TRBV29-1 12
TGTGCCAGCAGTCCCTGGCTAACCCTAGCTAACTATGGCTACACCTTC CASSPWLTLANYGYTF . TRBJ1-2 . TRBV28 16
TGCAGCGTTGATGATGGGGCTCGTGGCTACACCTTC CSVDDGARGYTF . TRBJ1-2 . TRBV29-1 12
TGTGCCAGCAGCTTAGTCCTCCCCGAGGGTTTGGGTACGCAGTATTTT CASSLVLPEGLGTQYF once TRBJ2-3 . TRBV7-8 16
TGCGCCAGCAGTAGCGGGCTAGAGACCCAGTACTTC CASSSGLETQYF . TRBJ2-5 TRBD2 TRBV5-1 12
TGTGCCAGCAGCTTGAACAGGGTGCCCTCTGGAAACACCATATATTTT CASSLNRVPSGNTIYF . TRBJ1-3 . TRBV7-2 16
TGTGCCAGCAGCTTAGATAGCTCCTATAATTCACCCCTCCACTTT CASSLDSSYNSPLHF . TRBJ1-6 . TRBV7-2 15
TGTGCCAGTAGTAGCGATAGCAATCAGCCCCAGCATTTT CASSSDSNQPQHF . TRBJ1-5 . TRBV19 13
TGTGCCAGCAGCTTGGGCTACCAAAACTCTGGGGCCAACGTCCTGACTTTC CASSLGYQNSGANVLTF . TRBJ2-6 . TRBV5-4 17
TGTGCCAGCAGCTTGGCCCGACAGGCAGGCTTGAACACTGAAGCTTTCTTT CASSLARQAGLNTEAFF . TRBJ1-1 . TRBV5-8 17
TGTGCCAGCAGTGAGGTACCTGGAAACACCATATATTTT CASSEVPGNTIYF . TRBJ1-3 . TRBV11-2 13
TGCGCCAGCAGCTTGGGTTTAGCCATTGATGAGCAGTACTTC CASSLGLAIDEQYF . TRBJ2-7 . TRBV5-1 14